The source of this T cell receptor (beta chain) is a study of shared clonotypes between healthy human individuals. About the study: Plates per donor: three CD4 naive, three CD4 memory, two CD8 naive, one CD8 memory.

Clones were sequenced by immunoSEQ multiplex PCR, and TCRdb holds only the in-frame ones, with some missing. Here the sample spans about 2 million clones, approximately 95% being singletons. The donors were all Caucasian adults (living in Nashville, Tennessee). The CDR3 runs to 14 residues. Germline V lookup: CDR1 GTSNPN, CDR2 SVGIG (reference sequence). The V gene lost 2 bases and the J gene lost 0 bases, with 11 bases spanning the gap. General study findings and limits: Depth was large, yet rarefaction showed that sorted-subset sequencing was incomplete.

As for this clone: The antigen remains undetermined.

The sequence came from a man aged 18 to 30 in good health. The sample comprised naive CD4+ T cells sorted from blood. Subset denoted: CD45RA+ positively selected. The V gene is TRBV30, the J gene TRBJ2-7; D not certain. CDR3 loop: CAWSLKGSSYEQYF. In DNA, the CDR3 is TGTGCCTGGAGTTTGAAGGGCAGCTCCTACGAGCAGTACTTC.